One sample yielded the 17 T cell receptor beta chains listed below, sequenced in a study of cytomegalovirus exposure and HLA in healthy donors. Use of 60 Vbeta and 13 Jbeta primers characterized the PCR. Profiled with immunoSEQ multiplex PCR; TCRdb holds only in-frame clones, not every one. This table holds about 140,000 clones, 65% to 70% found once. The sample consisted of PBMCs. The receptors derive from a human donor in good health.

V and J are TRBV5-1 and TRBJ2-7; the D gene is possibly TRBD2 (6 bases). Trimming removed 0 bases from V and 2 bases from J, with 12 bases in between. This CDR3 is built from 15 residues. In germline, CDR1 is SGHRS, CDR2 YFSETQ. The CDR3 DNA sequence: TGCGCCAGCAGCTTGGCCGGGGACTGGGCCTACGAGCAGTACTTC. Residues: CASSLAGDWAYEQYF.

V gene TRBV2 combines with J gene TRBJ2-6; tentative D call: TRBD2 (5 bases). V lost 3 bases to trimming and J lost 2 bases, with 17 bases between them. The CDR3 runs to 18 residues. The V gene's germline CDR1 is SNHLY and CDR2 FYNNEI. This chain's CDR3 is CASSDLGERGAGANVLTF. CDR3 coding DNA: TGTGCCAGCAGTGACCTCGGGGAGAGAGGAGCTGGGGCCAACGTCCTGACTTTC.

The chain couples TRBV18 to TRBJ2-6; TRBD1 matches 8 bases. The ends lost 3 bases at V and 2 bases at J; junction bases unmatched: 3. Germline lookup yields CDR1 KGHSH and CDR2 LQKENI. CDR3 length: 16 amino acids. The CDR3 DNA reads as TGTGCCAGCTCACCGACAGGGGAGCCTGGGGCCAACGTCCTGACTTTC. Its translation: CASSPTGEPGANVLTF. The whole variable domain, filled in from reference TRBV18 and TRBJ2-6, reads NAGVMQNPRHLVRRRGQEARLRCSPMKGHSHVYWYRQLPEEGLKFMVYLQKENIIDESGMPKERFSAEFPKEGPSILRIQQVVRGDSAAYFCASSPTGEPGANVLTFGAGSRLTVL.

This clone showed up just once. The genes are TRBV28 and TRBJ2-6, with D possibly being TRBD2 (5 bases). The CDR3 totals 17 residues. The V and J ends lost 5 bases and 0 bases respectively, with 14 bases between them. Germline V gene sequence: CDR1 MDHEN, CDR2 SYDVKM. DNA for the CDR3: TGTGCCAGCAGTCAATGGAGGTCCAGCTCTGGGGCCAACGTCCTGACTTTC. As protein: CASSQWRSSSGANVLTF.

This clone was detected only a few times. This sequence joins TRBV27 and TRBJ2-7, with D possibly being TRBD1 (6 bases). The CDR3 loop spans 14 amino acids. V gave up 2 bases and J gave up 3 bases, with 11 bases separating them. Germline V CDR1 and CDR2: MNHEY, SMNVEV (reference sequence). The CDR3 protein is CASSLVGAGYEQYF. The CDR3 DNA sequence: TGTGCCAGCAGTTTAGTGGGGGCCGGCTACGAGCAGTACTTC.

The rearrangement uses TRBV6-5 and TRBJ2-5; 7 bases are a match to TRBD1. The V gene end was trimmed by 4 bases and the J gene end by 0 bases; junction bases not matched to a gene: 5. From germline, CDR1 is MNHEY and CDR2 SVGAGI. The CDR3 has 15 amino acids. The CDR3 sequence is CASSLGGGYQETQYF. In nucleotides, the CDR3 is TGTGCCAGCAGTTTAGGGGGCGGATACCAAGAGACCCAGTACTTC.

The rearrangement joins TRBV4-1 to TRBJ1-2; D might be TRBD1 (5 bases). CDR3 length: 15 residues. V was cut by 4 bases and J by 2 bases, with 14 bases left in between. Germline CDR1 MGHRA, CDR2 YSYEKL. CDR3 DNA sequence: TGCGCCAGCAGCCCCCCAGATCCAGGGAACTATGGCTACACCTTC. Amino acids: CASSPPDPGNYGYTF.

This chain links TRBV5-1 with TRBJ2-7; 7 bases are a match to TRBD2. There are 16 residues in the CDR3. Per the germline V gene, CDR1 is SGHRS and CDR2 is YFSETQ. Unmatched junction bases numbered 15, after V lost 4 bases and J lost 5 bases. CDR3 DNA sequence: TGCGCCAGCAGCATTGCCCCTAGCGGTAGAACCAACGAGCAGTACTTC. As protein: CASSIAPSGRTNEQYF.

The rearrangement joins TRBV7-8 to TRBJ1-2, with TRBD1 identical over 8 bases. V was pared by 8 bases and J by 4 bases, with 15 bases of the junction left unmatched. Germline V lookup: CDR1 SGHVS, CDR2 FQNEAQ. The CDR3 is 16 residues long. The CDR3, as DNA: TGTGCCAGCCTTGGCGGGGCAGGGGGCGCGTCCTATGGCTACACCTTC. Translating gives CASLGGAGGASYGYTF.

This clone appeared a few times. This rearrangement joins TRBV19 to TRBJ2-1; TRBD2 agrees at 7 bases. With V trimmed by 7 bases and J by 1 base, 10 bases remained unmatched. CDR1 is LNHDA and CDR2 is SQIVND in the germline V gene (reference sequence). The CDR3 is 16 residues long. CDR3 in DNA: TGTGCCAGTATTGGCCCGACAGCGGGATCCTACAATGAGCAGTTCTTC. Its protein is CASIGPTAGSYNEQFF.

This rearrangement joins TRBV7-9 to TRBJ1-1, with a possible D match to TRBD1 (6 bases). Germline CDR1 is SEHNR and CDR2 is FQNEAQ (reference sequence). The V and J ends lost 2 bases and 1 base respectively, with 20 bases between them. The CDR3 has 18 residues. The CDR3 coding sequence is TGTGCCAGCAGCTTAAGTGGGGGGGCCGGGGGGCAGAACACTGAAGCTTTCTTT. Its protein is CASSLSGGAGGQNTEAFF. The full variable domain, its missing parts supplied by reference TRBV7-9 and TRBJ1-1, is DTGVSQNPRHKITKRGQNVTFRCDPISEHNRLYWYRQTLGQGPEFLTYFQNEAQLEKSRLLSDRFSAERPKGSFSTLEIQRTEQGDSAMYLCASSLSGGAGGQNTEAFFGQGTRLTVV.

The chain employs TRBV5-5 and TRBJ2-5, with D possibly being TRBD2 (7 bases). V shed 2 bases and J shed 5 bases, with 16 bases lying between them. The length of the CDR3 is 15 residues. Germline lookup yields CDR1 SGHKS and CDR2 YYEKEE (reference sequence). For the CDR3, the DNA is TGTGCCAGCAGCTTAGGGGGGAGGGCCCCCGAGACCCAGTACTTC. Translation gives CASSLGGRAPETQYF.

J is TRBJ1-2 and V is TRBV28; 7 bases are shared with TRBD1. Germline V gene lookup returns CDR1 MDHEN and CDR2 SYDVKM. The V segment lost 2 bases and the J segment 8 bases; nucleotides outside the gene matches: 5. The CDR3 consists of 13 residues. The CDR3 spells CASSLGTAGGYTF. CDR3 nucleotide sequence: TGTGCCAGCAGTTTAGGGACAGCGGGCGGCTACACCTTC.

In this sample, this clone turned up a few times. The chain links TRBV6-1 to TRBJ1-6, with 7 bases fitting TRBD1. Germline CDR1 reads MNHNS; CDR2 reads SASEGT. Unmatched junction bases numbered 6, after V lost 5 bases and J lost 8 bases. CDR3 length: 14 amino acids. CDR3 protein: CASSSQGRDSPLHF. The CDR3 nucleotides read TGTGCCAGCAGTTCACAGGGGCGGGATTCACCCCTCCACTTT.

The chain carries TRBV7-6 and TRBJ2-2; D remains unclear. The CDR3 length is 16 residues. The germline gives CDR1 SGHVS, CDR2 FNYEAQ. The V and J ends lost 0 bases and 5 bases respectively, with 13 bases between them. In DNA form, the CDR3 reads TGTGCCAGCAGCTTAGCCAGCGCGAGAAGTACCGGGGAGCTGTTTTTT. Protein: CASSLASARSTGELFF.

This chain connects TRBV5-1 to TRBJ2-3, with 10 bases fitting TRBD2. J lost 0 bases, V lost 3 bases, and 4 bases had no gene match. CDR1 and CDR2 from the germline V gene are SGHRS and YFSETQ. The CDR3 is 16 residues long. Here the CDR3 reads CASSSPTSGSTDTQYF. Here the CDR3 DNA reads TGCGCCAGCAGCTCCCCGACTAGCGGGAGCACAGATACGCAGTATTTT.

This sequence joins TRBV9 and TRBJ1-4; 8 bases align to TRBD1. V dropped 0 bases and J dropped 3; count of bases not matched to a gene: 4. CDR1 and CDR2 (germline): SGDLS, YYNGEE. The CDR3 runs to 16 residues. The chain's CDR3 is CASSVGQGAPNEKLFF. The CDR3 coding sequence is TGTGCCAGCAGCGTAGGTCAGGGGGCGCCTAATGAAAAACTGTTTTTT.